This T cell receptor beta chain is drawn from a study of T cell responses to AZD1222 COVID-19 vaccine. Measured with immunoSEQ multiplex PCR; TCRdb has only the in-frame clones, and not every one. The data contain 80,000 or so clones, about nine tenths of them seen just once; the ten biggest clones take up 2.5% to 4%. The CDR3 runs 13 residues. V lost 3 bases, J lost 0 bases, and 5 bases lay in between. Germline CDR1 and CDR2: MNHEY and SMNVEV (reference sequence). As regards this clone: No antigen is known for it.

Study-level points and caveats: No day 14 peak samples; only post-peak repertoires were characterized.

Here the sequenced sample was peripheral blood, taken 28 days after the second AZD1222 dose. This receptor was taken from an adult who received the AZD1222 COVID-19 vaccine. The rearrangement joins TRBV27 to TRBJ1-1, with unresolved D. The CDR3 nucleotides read TGTGCCAGCAGTTTGCGTCTGAACACTGAAGCTTTCTTT. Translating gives CASSLRLNTEAFF.